This TCR beta chain was identified in a study of cytomegalovirus exposure and HLA in healthy donors. PCR employed 60 Vbeta and 13 Jbeta primers. The repertoire was sequenced with immunoSEQ multiplex PCR; TCRdb's copy has only in-frame clones and lacks some. The table includes over 80,000 clones, roughly 80% detected once. Trimming cost V 6 bases and J 4 bases, with 13 bases left between them. This CDR3 is 14 amino acids long. In germline, CDR1 is MDHEN, CDR2 SYDVKM. The J gene is TRBJ1-5, the V gene TRBV28, with D uncertain. The specimen was PBMCs. The TCR originated in a man between 60 and 75 years old in good health and CMV-seropositive. The CDR3: CASSAGAGNQPQHF. DNA for the CDR3: TGTGCCAGCAGCGCAGGTGCTGGGAATCAGCCCCAGCATTTT.